This TCR beta chain was recorded in a study of blood T cell repertoires in COVID-19 (dated by TCRdb to 2020 to 2022). Study-level background: Samples covering the acute and convalescent phases of COVID-19 were provided by collaborators in the United States, Italy and Spain. The material from the prospective study consisted of cDNA or gDNA derived from T cells, B-cell-depleted T cells, or PBMCs. Deeply sampled blood TCRbeta repertoires from subjects exposed to, actively infected with, or recovered from COVID-19 were included in the dataset. A freely available public database, intended as a resource for researchers studying the immune response to SARS-CoV-2, is where the repertoires were released. Samples were obtained from the ongoing ImmuneRACE study (first 160 participants) and from 1,254 subjects provided by 6 global collaborators. Sample metadata almost always included a de-identified subject ID, COVID-19 status, age in years and sex. Where available, HLA class I and class II types were obtained from metadata supplied by the sample provider rather than from assay-based typing.

The immunoSEQ Assay, a bias-controlled multiplex PCR, was used to amplify TCRbeta CDR3 regions from genomic DNA. Processing in the source paper ran as follows. Within the assay, amplification of reference gene primers was used to estimate how many nucleated cells each sample contained. Sequence reads were collapsed and filtered to measure the absolute abundance of every unique TCRbeta CDR3 rearrangement. For each sample, productive Simpson clonality was calculated as the square root of Simpson's diversity index over productive rearrangements. The table was pulled from immuneACCESS by TCRdb, which kept in-frame rearrangements only. Such tables lose some clones; where checked, under half of the loss comes from unresolved V genes, and the rest has no known cause. V and J calls and clone size come straight from that table; D and trimming were deduced from the DNA. This sample lists 110,000 to 150,000 clones; about 84% were detected once. The top ten clonotypes cover roughly 8.3% of the sample.

Comment on this clone: No antigen is known for it. One base away there is no much larger clone; base qualities are not given.

Collaborating institutions collected whole blood in K2EDTA tubes following their own protocols. For TCRbeta analysis, collaborators shipped samples in one of three forms: frozen whole blood, isolated PBMCs, or DNA extracted from either of those sample types. The CDR3 has 14 amino acids, counting the end cysteine and phenylalanine. Just the 42-base CDR3 DNA is kept, in frame starting at base 1. The germline V gene encodes CDR1 KGHSH and CDR2 LQKENI. V is clipped by 3 bases and J by 1 base, and the sequence between their germline boundaries is 9 bases long. Results the study describes overall, beyond this receptor: The amount of clinical and demographic metadata varied by source and participant and was provided uncurated.

Sequenced sample: peripheral blood. The chain was built from TRBV18 and TRBJ1-1; no D gene call is confident. The receptor was derived from a woman of 80 years or more in a cohort sampled during active or convalescent COVID-19. The nucleotides read TGTGCCAGCTCACCGGAGGTCTCGAACACTGAAGCTTTCTTT. Translation gives CASSPEVSNTEAFF.